The clone carrying this TCR beta chain was observed many times. TCRdb analysed the 5' RACE reads with MiXCR anew, one entry per CDR3 protein. The table lists about 80,000 distinct CDR3 sequences, roughly 4.7% of them singletons. These data are taken from a study of early T cells in non-severe SARS-CoV-2 infection. The germline V and J ends were trimmed by 3 bases and 4 bases, with 10 bases remaining between them. The CDR3 has 13 amino acids. Germline loops: CDR1 KGHSH, CDR2 LQKENI. The sequence derives from an adult who was a healthcare worker with PCR-confirmed SARS-CoV-2 infection or an uninfected control (not recorded which). The chain has TRBV18 and TRBJ2-7, with D possibly matching TRBD1 (6 bases). Source: whole blood, taken at baseline. DNA for the CDR3: TGTGCCAGCTCACCGGGAACAGGGTACGAGCAGTACTTC. Its protein is CASSPGTGYEQYF.